These T cell receptor beta chains were read from a single sample in a study of OX40 agonist ivuxolimab in advanced cancers. The repertoire was sequenced with immunoSEQ multiplex PCR; TCRdb's copy has only in-frame clones and lacks some. This sample has approximately 50,000 clones, with about nine tenths found just once. The sequencing used CD4+ or CD8+ T cells sorted from blood, collected in a trial of the OX40 agonist ivuxolimab. The receptor set was obtained from an adult with an advanced solid tumor such as melanoma, head and neck, liver or kidney cancer. Each CDR3 is given with its conserved first and last residue. D genes are given only for firm matches. Some rows mark clone size as missing; the rest say once, few, many or name a class of expanded clone.

D gene: NA
clone size: NA
J gene: TRBJ2-6
CDR3 length: 15
V gene: TRBV9
CDR3 protein: CASSVARGGANVLTF
CDR3 DNA: TGTGCCAGCAGCGTAGCAAGGGGTGGGGCCAACGTCCTGACTTTC

D gene: TRBD2
clone size: NA
J gene: TRBJ2-3
CDR3 length: 14
V gene: TRBV6-4
CDR3 protein: CASSDTGGPDTQYF
CDR3 DNA: TGTGCCAGCAGTGACACGGGAGGGCCAGATACGCAGTATTTT

D gene: NA
clone size: NA
J gene: TRBJ1-4
CDR3 length: 18
V gene: TRBV7-3
CDR3 protein: CASSLGTGGEFDNEKLFF
CDR3 DNA: TGTGCCAGCAGCTTAGGCACAGGAGGGGAATTCGATAATGAAAAACTGTTTTTT

D gene: TRBD1
clone size: NA
J gene: TRBJ1-5
CDR3 length: 15
V gene: TRBV5-1
CDR3 protein: CASSLDRGSNQPQHF
CDR3 DNA: TGCGCCAGCAGCCTCGACAGGGGCAGCAATCAGCCCCAGCATTTT

D gene: TRBD1
clone size: NA
J gene: TRBJ1-2
CDR3 length: 15
V gene: TRBV18
CDR3 protein: CASSLTRDSPRGYTF
CDR3 DNA: TGTGCCAGCTCACTCACCCGGGACAGCCCGCGGGGCTACACCTTC

D gene: NA
clone size: NA
J gene: TRBJ1-4
CDR3 length: 15
V gene: TRBV6-1
CDR3 protein: CASSDSNHRGEKLFF
CDR3 DNA: TGTGCCAGCAGTGATTCTAACCACCGGGGAGAAAAACTGTTTTTT

D gene: NA
clone size: NA
J gene: TRBJ2-7
CDR3 length: 13
V gene: TRBV27
CDR3 protein: CASSTTVSYEQYF
CDR3 DNA: TGTGCCAGCAGTACGACAGTCTCCTACGAGCAGTACTTC

D gene: NA
clone size: NA
J gene: TRBJ2-2
CDR3 length: 15
V gene: TRBV7-2
CDR3 protein: CASSLVGMNTGELFF
CDR3 DNA: TGTGCCAGCAGCTTAGTGGGTATGAACACCGGGGAGCTGTTTTTT

D gene: TRBD1
clone size: NA
J gene: TRBJ1-5
CDR3 length: 16
V gene: TRBV15
CDR3 protein: CATRKGGQGETQPQHF
CDR3 DNA: TGTGCCACCAGGAAAGGGGGACAGGGGGAAACTCAGCCCCAGCATTTT

D gene: NA
clone size: NA
J gene: TRBJ2-3
CDR3 length: 14
V gene: TRBV6-1
CDR3 protein: CASRAGLGTDTQYF
CDR3 DNA: TGTGCCAGCAGAGCCGGATTGGGCACAGATACGCAGTATTTT

D gene: TRBD1
clone size: NA
J gene: TRBJ2-7
CDR3 length: 15
V gene: TRBV14
CDR3 protein: CASSRGQGAVHEQYF
CDR3 DNA: TGTGCCAGCAGCCGCGGACAGGGGGCGGTCCACGAGCAGTACTTC

D gene: TRBD1
clone size: few
J gene: TRBJ1-2
CDR3 length: 13
V gene: TRBV29-1
CDR3 protein: CSVEVGTGGGYTF
CDR3 DNA: TGCAGCGTTGAGGTGGGGACAGGGGGTGGCTACACCTTC

D gene: TRBD2
clone size: NA
J gene: TRBJ2-1
CDR3 length: 15
V gene: TRBV29-1
CDR3 protein: CSVMTSGIGNNEQFF
CDR3 DNA: TGCAGCGTAATGACTAGCGGGATCGGGAACAATGAGCAGTTCTTC

D gene: NA
clone size: NA
J gene: TRBJ2-1
CDR3 length: 15
V gene: TRBV18
CDR3 protein: CASSPGPEPSYEQFF
CDR3 DNA: TGTGCCAGCTCACCCGGACCAGAACCAAGCTATGAGCAGTTCTTC

D gene: NA
clone size: NA
J gene: TRBJ2-5
CDR3 length: 15
V gene: TRBV5-1
CDR3 protein: CASSRGGTPQETQYF
CDR3 DNA: TGCGCCAGCAGCCGCGGCGGGACGCCCCAAGAGACCCAGTACTTC

D gene: NA
clone size: NA
J gene: TRBJ2-7
CDR3 length: 15
V gene: TRBV6-5
CDR3 protein: CASARDRPREYEQYF
CDR3 DNA: TGTGCCAGCGCCCGGGACAGGCCGCGGGAGTACGAGCAGTACTTC

D gene: NA
clone size: NA
J gene: TRBJ2-7
CDR3 length: 15
V gene: TRBV28
CDR3 protein: CASRGTGRGSYEQYF
CDR3 DNA: TGTGCCAGCAGGGGAACAGGGAGGGGGTCCTACGAGCAGTACTTC

D gene: NA
clone size: NA
J gene: TRBJ1-2
CDR3 length: 13
V gene: TRBV7-2
CDR3 protein: CASSLLANYGYTF
CDR3 DNA: TGTGCCAGCAGCTTATTAGCTAACTATGGCTACACCTTC

D gene: TRBD2
clone size: NA
J gene: TRBJ2-3
CDR3 length: 16
V gene: TRBV4-3
CDR3 protein: CASSQVLAGGLDTQYF
CDR3 DNA: TGCGCCAGCAGCCAAGTACTAGCGGGAGGGCTAGATACGCAGTATTTT